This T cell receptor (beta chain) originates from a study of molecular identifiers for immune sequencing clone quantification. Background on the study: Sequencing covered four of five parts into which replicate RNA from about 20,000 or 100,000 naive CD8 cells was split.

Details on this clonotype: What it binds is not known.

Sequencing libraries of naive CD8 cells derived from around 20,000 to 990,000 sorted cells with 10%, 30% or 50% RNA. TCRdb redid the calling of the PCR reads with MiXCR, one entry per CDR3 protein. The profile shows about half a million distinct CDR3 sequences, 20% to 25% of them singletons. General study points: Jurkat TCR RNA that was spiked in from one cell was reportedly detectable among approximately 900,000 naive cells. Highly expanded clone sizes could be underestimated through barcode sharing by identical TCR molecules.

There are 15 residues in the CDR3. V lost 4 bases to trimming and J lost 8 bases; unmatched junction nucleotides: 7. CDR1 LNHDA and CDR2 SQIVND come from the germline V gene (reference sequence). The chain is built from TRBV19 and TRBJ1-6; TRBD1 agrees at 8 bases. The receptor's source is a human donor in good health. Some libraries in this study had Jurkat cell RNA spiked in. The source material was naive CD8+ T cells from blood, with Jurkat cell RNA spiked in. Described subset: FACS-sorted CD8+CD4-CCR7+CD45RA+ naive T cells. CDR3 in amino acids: CASSTDRGWDSPLHF. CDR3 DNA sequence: TGTGCCAGTAGTACAGACAGGGGTTGGGATTCACCCCTCCACTTT.